This note documents a single T cell receptor (beta chain) sequence. Its antigen is currently not known. The input lacks base qualities; no much larger clone sits a single base away. At diagnosis, tumor, uninvolved tumor-adjacent lung and peripheral blood were collected and then preserved as a mix of FFPE and fresh-frozen material. TCR beta CDR3 regions were sequenced from DNA using the immunoSEQ Assay. As for the original processing: To compute T cell density, TCR beta template counts were normalized to usable DNA, which was estimated by amplifying housekeeping genes. Richness was estimated using the preseqR package, with extrapolation to 400,000 templates for PBMC samples and to 120,000 templates for tissue samples. Clonality was taken to be one minus Pielou's evenness. To identify tissue-enriched TCRs, differential abundance testing was run on productive amino-acid clonotypes with a minimum total count of 5 and an alpha of 0.1. Repertoire overlap between compartments was quantified with the Jaccard Index and Morisita Overlap Index. GLIPH clustered TCR beta CDR3s with public tetramer-defined viral CDR3s; viral motifs required at least three viral sequences plus V-gene enrichment. TCRdb limited this immuneACCESS table to in-frame rearrangements with V and J called. A share of clones is missing; checked studies link under half to unresolved V genes, and the rest is unexplained. The D gene and trimming were derived from the DNA, and the V and J assignments and clone size from that table. A total of fewer than 2,500 clones appear in this sample, more than 30% of them only once. The ten largest account for 6.5% to 9% of the sample.

This specimen belongs to a study of T cells in localized non-small cell lung cancer (dated by TCRdb to about 2020). Concerning the study at large: The study analyzed T cell repertoires of hundreds of early-stage NSCLC patients, comparing tumors and uninvolved tumor-adjacent lungs. The cohort was made up of hundreds of treatment-naive NSCLC patients whose localized lung tumors had been resected. Of the NSCLC patients, about 130 were male and approximately 97 were female, and the mean age was approximately 66 years. Summary of the overall study and its limitations: A median of 57 of the top 100 tumor clones turned up in the paired uninvolved adjacent lung, and 25 to 35 of those clones also ranked among the top 100 of that same adjacent lung. Because multi-region tumor sequencing was not performed, intratumor heterogeneity could not be ruled out. Longer overall survival was associated with higher blood T cell density, whereas shorter survival was associated with higher adjacent-lung clonality. Because the study design was exploratory, TCR variables were selected using unadjusted p-values without false-discovery rate correction. Uninvolved tumor-adjacent lung showed the highest T cell clonality, higher than tumor, which suggests more focused antigenic responses in the uninvolved tumor-adjacent lung.

The germline V gene (reference sequence) yields LNHDA for CDR1 and SQIVND for CDR2. A distance of 12 bases separates the germline ends of V and J, which lose 0 bases and 6 bases respectively. Reading from cysteine to phenylalanine, the CDR3 counts 15 amino acids. The only DNA kept is the CDR3, 45 bases in frame from the first base. Source: lung tumor tissue, taken before any cancer treatment. This sequence was found in a man aged 40-75 years with stage I lung adenocarcinoma. The sequence joins TRBV19 to TRBJ1-5; the D gene identity is not certain. The CDR3 is CASSIDAKSRQPQHF. The DNA sequence reads TGTGCCAGTAGTATAGATGCCAAGTCCCGTCAGCCCCAGCATTTT.